A selection of T cell receptor beta chains follows, all from one sample in a study of blood T cells in healthy people across ages. TCRdb redid the calling of the 5' RACE reads with MiXCR, one entry per CDR3 protein. Among roughly 800,000 distinct CDR3 sequences listed, roughly 60% were seen once. Sequencing was performed on blood. Receptors originate from a man aged 30 to 39 in good health. The CDR3 runs from the conserved cysteine through the conserved F or W. Each record gives: clone size, V gene, D gene, J gene, CDR3 DNA, CDR3 protein. A D gene is named only where the DNA matches it firmly. Expanded clones are given a class, and other clones once, few, many or no size at all.

-,TRBV20-1,-,TRBJ2-5,TGCAGTGCTAGAGCTCCCCTGGGGCAGGAGACCCAGTACTTC,CSARAPLGQETQYF
few,TRBV6-5,TRBD1,TRBJ1-2,TGTGCCAGCAGTTACACTAAGACAGGGGCGAACTATGGCTACACCTTC,CASSYTKTGANYGYTF
once,TRBV7-9,TRBD1,TRBJ2-5,TGTGCCAGCAGCTTAGATTTCCGGCGCCTCCGGGACAGGGAGGAAGAGACCCAGTACTTC,CASSLDFRRLRDREEETQYF
-,TRBV7-9,-,TRBJ1-1,TGTGCCAGCAGCGCAGCCGGTGAAGCTTTCTTT,CASSAAGEAFF
-,TRBV20-1,-,TRBJ2-1,TGCAGTGCTAGTGGGGACTCACATTACAATGAGCAGTTCTTC,CSASGDSHYNEQFF
-,TRBV7-2,-,TRBJ2-1,TGTGCCAGCAGCCCCCAGGGGCTGCAGGAGTTCTTC,CASSPQGLQEFF
-,TRBV10-3,-,TRBJ2-5,TGTGCCATCAGTGAATCCCCTGGGGGTCGAGAGACCCAGTACTTC,CAISESPGGRETQYF
-,TRBV6-2/TRBV6-3,-,TRBJ2-1,TGTGCCAGCCGCATAAGTTCGGGTGAGCAGTTCTTC,CASRISSGEQFF
-,TRBV11-2,-,TRBJ2-1,TGTGCCAGCAGCTTTCTGCCCCAGACGACGATTCACTACAATGAGCAGTTCTTC,CASSFLPQTTIHYNEQFF
-,TRBV16,-,TRBJ1-2,TGTGCCAGCAGCCAAACGACAGATGGCTACACCTTC,CASSQTTDGYTF
few,TRBV5-5,TRBD2,TRBJ2-7,TGTGCCAGCAGCTCCGGACTAGCGGCCTCCTACGAGCAGTACTTC,CASSSGLAASYEQYF
many,TRBV5-6,-,TRBJ2-7,TGTGCCAGCAGCTTGGTAGGCCTCTACGAGCAGTACTTC,CASSLVGLYEQYF
-,TRBV7-3,TRBD2,TRBJ2-2,TGTGCCAGCAGCTCTGGAGGGACTAGCGGGAGTACCGGGGAGCTGTTTTTT,CASSSGGTSGSTGELFF
-,TRBV13,-,TRBJ1-2,TGTGCCAGCAGCTGGTCGTCGTGGGAGCGGCGTGGCTACACCTTC,CASSWSSWERRGYTF
-,TRBV29-1,-,TRBJ2-1,TGCAGCGGAGCCTGGCAGACTCCGACCTACAATGAGCAGTTCTTC,CSGAWQTPTYNEQFF
few,TRBV5-1,TRBD1,TRBJ2-5,TGCGCCAGCCAGAGGACAGGGGAAGAGACCCAGTACTTC,CASQRTGEETQYF
once,TRBV6-5,TRBD2,TRBJ2-1,TGTGCCAGCAGTTACTATAGCGGGAGAGCACAGTTCTTC,CASSYYSGRAQFF
-,TRBV4-3,-,TRBJ2-1,TGCGCCAGCAGCCAAGGAGAACTAGCATTTGGATACAATGAGCAGTTCTTC,CASSQGELAFGYNEQFF
-,TRBV4-2,TRBD2,TRBJ2-3,TGTGCCAGCAGCCAAGCGTGGGCTAGCGGGGGCAGTAGAACAGATACGCAGTATTTT,CASSQAWASGGSRTDTQYF
-,TRBV5-1,TRBD1,TRBJ2-4,TGCGCCAGCAGCTTGGAAGGGGGCGACCCACTAGCCAAAAACATTCAGTACTTC,CASSLEGGDPLAKNIQYF
few,TRBV5-1,TRBD2,TRBJ2-1,TGCGCCAGCCGGACTAGCGGGGGGGTCGATGAGCAGTTCTTC,CASRTSGGVDEQFF
-,TRBV7-2,-,TRBJ1-1,TGTGCCAGCAGCTTCGGTCCGGGTCCTTCCACTGAAGCTTTCTTT,CASSFGPGPSTEAFF
-,TRBV28,-,TRBJ1-1,TGTGCCAGCAGTGTACCTACAGGAGAAGCTTTCTTT,CASSVPTGEAFF
-,TRBV13,-,TRBJ2-7,TGTGCCAGCAGCTTACTTTCAGGGTCCTACGAGCAGTACTTC,CASSLLSGSYEQYF
-,TRBV5-1,-,TRBJ1-2,TGCGCCAGCAGCGCGGTAACCGCCGGTGGCTACACCTTC,CASSAVTAGGYTF
-,TRBV7-9,-,TRBJ2-7,TGTGCCAGCAGCCCCCCGGCAGGGGCCTATAGCTCCTACGAGCAGTACTTC,CASSPPAGAYSSYEQYF
-,TRBV12-3/TRBV12-4,-,TRBJ2-5,TGTGCCAGCTGGTACGTGGGGGCAGAGACCCAGTACTTC,CASWYVGAETQYF
few,TRBV6-1,-,TRBJ2-7,TGTGCCAGCAGTGAACCGGGATTAAGCTCCTACGAGCAGTACTTC,CASSEPGLSSYEQYF
-,TRBV18,TRBD1,TRBJ2-6,TGTGCCAGCTCACTAGGGACAGGGAGCGTCCTGACTTTC,CASSLGTGSVLTF
-,TRBV20-1,-,TRBJ2-1,TGCAGTGCCAACGGACTTAACAATGAGCAGTTCTTC,CSANGLNNEQFF
-,TRBV12-3/TRBV12-4,-,TRBJ2-4,TGTGCCAGCCGAGACGGACGGAACATTCAGTACTTC,CASRDGRNIQYF
-,TRBV6-2/TRBV6-3,-,TRBJ2-7,TGTGCCAGCAGCCCACAACTTCAGGGCTATGAGCAGTACTTC,CASSPQLQGYEQYF
-,TRBV24-1,TRBD1,TRBJ2-3,TGTGCCACCAGTGATACACCGACAGGGTCAGATACGCAGTATTTT,CATSDTPTGSDTQYF
-,TRBV12-3/TRBV12-4,-,TRBJ2-7,TGTGCCAGCAGTTTACGGGGCCCCCTCTACGAGCAGTACTTC,CASSLRGPLYEQYF
-,TRBV7-9,TRBD1,TRBJ1-2,TGTGCCAGCAGCGATATCGACGACCGGGACAGTGATGGCTACACCTTC,CASSDIDDRDSDGYTF